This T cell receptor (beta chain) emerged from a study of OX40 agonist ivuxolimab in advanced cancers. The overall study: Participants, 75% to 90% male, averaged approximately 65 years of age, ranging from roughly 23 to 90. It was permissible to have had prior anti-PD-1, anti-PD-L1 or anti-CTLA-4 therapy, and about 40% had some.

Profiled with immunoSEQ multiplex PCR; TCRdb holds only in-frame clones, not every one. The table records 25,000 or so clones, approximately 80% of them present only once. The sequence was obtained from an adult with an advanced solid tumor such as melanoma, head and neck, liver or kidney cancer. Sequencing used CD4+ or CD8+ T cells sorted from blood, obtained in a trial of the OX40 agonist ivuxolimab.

The CDR3 loop is CASSGGGGEAFF. The CDR3 nucleotides read TGTGCCAGCAGTGGGGGCGGTGGTGAAGCTTTCTTT. V usage is TRBV27 and J usage is TRBJ1-1; TRBD1 is a possible D gene (6 bases). From germline, CDR1 is MNHEY and CDR2 SMNVEV (reference sequence). Trimming pared 5 bases from V and 7 bases from J, leaving 11 bases between. The CDR3 length is 12 residues.